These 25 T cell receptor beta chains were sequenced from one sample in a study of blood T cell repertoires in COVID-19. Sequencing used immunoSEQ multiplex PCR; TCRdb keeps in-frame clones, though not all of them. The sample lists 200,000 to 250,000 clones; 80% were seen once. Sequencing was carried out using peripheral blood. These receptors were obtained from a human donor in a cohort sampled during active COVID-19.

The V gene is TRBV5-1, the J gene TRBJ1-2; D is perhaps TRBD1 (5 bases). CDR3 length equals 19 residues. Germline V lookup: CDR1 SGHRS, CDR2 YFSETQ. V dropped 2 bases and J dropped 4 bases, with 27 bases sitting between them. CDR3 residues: CASSFLTSRGQGGSYGYTF. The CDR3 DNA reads TGCGCCAGCAGCTTTCTCACCTCTCGTGGACAAGGCGGGAGCTATGGCTACACCTTC.

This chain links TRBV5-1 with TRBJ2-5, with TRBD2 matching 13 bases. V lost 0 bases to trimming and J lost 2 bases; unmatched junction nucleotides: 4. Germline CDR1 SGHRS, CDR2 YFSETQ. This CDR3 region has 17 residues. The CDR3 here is CASSLGGLAGPQETQYF. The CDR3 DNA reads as TGCGCCAGCAGCTTGGGGGGACTAGCGGGGCCACAAGAGACCCAGTACTTC.

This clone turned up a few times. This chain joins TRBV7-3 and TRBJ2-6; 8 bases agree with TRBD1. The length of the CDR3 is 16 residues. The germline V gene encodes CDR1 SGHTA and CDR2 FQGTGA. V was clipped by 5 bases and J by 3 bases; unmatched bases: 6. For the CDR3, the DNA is TGTGCCAGCAGCCTAGGACAGGGTGGTGGGGCCAACGTCCTGACTTTC. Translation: CASSLGQGGGANVLTF.

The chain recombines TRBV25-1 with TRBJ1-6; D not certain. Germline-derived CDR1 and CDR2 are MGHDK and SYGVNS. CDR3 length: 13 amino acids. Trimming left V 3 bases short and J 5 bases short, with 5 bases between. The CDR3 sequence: CASSDRDNSPLHF. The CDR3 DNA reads TGTGCCAGCAGTGATCGGGATAATTCACCCCTCCACTTT.

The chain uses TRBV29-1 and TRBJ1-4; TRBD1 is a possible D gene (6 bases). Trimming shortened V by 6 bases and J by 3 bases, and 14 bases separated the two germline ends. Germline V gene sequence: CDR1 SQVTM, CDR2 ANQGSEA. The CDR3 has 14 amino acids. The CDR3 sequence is CSVGHRASNEKLFF. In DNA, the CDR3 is TGCAGCGTGGGTCACAGGGCCTCTAATGAAAAACTGTTTTTT.

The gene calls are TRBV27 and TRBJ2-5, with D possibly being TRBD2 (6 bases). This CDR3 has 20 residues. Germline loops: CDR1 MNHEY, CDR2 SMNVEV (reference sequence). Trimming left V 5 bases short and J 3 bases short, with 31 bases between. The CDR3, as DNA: TGTGCCAGCAGTAAATTAGTGGAGGGGACCGTGCAAAGGGTGAAAGAGACCCAGTACTTC. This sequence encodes CASSKLVEGTVQRVKETQYF.

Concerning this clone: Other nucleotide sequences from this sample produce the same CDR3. The CDR3 DNA sequence: TGTGCTAGTGGTTCAGGGGGTAGCACTGAAGCTTTCTTT. Its protein is CASGSGGSTEAFF. This chain joins TRBV12-5 and TRBJ1-1, with 7 bases that match TRBD1. Unmatched junction bases numbered 3, after V lost 4 bases and J lost 4 bases. The CDR3 sequence is 13 residues long. Germline CDR1 and CDR2: LGHNT and FRNRAP.

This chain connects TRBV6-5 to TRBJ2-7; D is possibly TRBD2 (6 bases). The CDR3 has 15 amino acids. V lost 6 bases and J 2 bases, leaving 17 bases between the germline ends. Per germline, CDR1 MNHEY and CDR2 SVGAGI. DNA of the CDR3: TGTGCCAGCAGCTACCACGAAGGAGGGACCTACGAGCAGTACTTC. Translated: CASSYHEGGTYEQYF.

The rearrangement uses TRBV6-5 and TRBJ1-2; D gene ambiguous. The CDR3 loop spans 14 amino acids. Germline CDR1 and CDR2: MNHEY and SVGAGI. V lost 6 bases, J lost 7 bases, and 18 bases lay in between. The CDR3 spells CASRTHTVISGYTF. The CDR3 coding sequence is TGTGCCAGCAGGACTCACACGGTGATCAGTGGCTACACCTTC.

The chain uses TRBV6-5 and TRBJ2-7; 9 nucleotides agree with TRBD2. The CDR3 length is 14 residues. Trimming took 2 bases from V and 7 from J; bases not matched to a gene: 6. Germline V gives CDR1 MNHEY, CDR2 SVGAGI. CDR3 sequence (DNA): TGTGCCAGCAGTTACGCGCGGGGGGGCCAAGAGCAGTACTTC. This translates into CASSYARGGQEQYF.

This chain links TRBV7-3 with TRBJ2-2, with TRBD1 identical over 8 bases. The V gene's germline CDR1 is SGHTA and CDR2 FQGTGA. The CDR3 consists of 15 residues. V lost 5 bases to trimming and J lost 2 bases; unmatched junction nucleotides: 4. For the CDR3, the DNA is TGTGCCAGCAGCCAGGACAGGGTTAACACCGGGGAGCTGTTTTTT. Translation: CASSQDRVNTGELFF.

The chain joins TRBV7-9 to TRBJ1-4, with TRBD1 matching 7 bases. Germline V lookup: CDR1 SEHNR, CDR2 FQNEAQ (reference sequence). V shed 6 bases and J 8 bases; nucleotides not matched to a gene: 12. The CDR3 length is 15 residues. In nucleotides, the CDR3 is TGTGCCAGCAGTCCAAGGACAGGAGGGTGGGAAAAACTGTTTTTT. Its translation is CASSPRTGGWEKLFF.

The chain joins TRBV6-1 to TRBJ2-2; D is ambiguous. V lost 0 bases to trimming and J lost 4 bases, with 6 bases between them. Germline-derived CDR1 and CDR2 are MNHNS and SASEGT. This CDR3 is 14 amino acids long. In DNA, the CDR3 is TGTGCCAGCAGTGAAGCTTTCAGCACCGGGGAGCTGTTTTTT. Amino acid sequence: CASSEAFSTGELFF.

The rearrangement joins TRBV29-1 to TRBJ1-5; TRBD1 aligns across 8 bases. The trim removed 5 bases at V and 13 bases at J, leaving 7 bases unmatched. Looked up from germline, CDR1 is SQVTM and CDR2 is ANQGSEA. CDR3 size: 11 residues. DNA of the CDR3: TGCAGCGTTACCGCAGGGGGCGTGCAGCATTTT. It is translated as CSVTAGGVQHF.

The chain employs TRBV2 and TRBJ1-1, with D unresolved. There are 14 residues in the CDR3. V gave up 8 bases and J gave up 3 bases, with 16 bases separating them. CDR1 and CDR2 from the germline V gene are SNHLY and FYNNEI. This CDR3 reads CASALRGEDTEAFF. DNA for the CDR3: TGTGCCAGCGCTCTGAGAGGCGAGGACACTGAAGCTTTCTTT.

The CDR3: CASSGQGEDTQYF. DNA of the CDR3: TGTGCCAGCAGTGGACAGGGGGAAGATACGCAGTATTTT. The chain joins TRBV6-4 to TRBJ2-3, with 9 bases lining up with TRBD1. This CDR3 is built from 13 residues. With V trimmed by 4 bases and J by 5 bases, 1 base remained unmatched. Germline CDR1 and CDR2: MRHNA and SNTAGT.

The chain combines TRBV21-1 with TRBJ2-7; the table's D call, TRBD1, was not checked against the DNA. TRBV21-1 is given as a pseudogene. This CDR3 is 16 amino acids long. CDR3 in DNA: TGTGCCAGCAGCAAAGCTCGAAGGACAGGGGGCTACGAGCAGTACTTC. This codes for CASSKARRTGGYEQYF.

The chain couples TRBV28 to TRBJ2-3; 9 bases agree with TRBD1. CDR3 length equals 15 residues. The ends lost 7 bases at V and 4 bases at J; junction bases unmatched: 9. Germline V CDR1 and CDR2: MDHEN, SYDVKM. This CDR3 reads CASTSAGTGPDTQYF. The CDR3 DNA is TGTGCCAGCACTTCCGCCGGGACAGGGCCAGATACGCAGTATTTT.

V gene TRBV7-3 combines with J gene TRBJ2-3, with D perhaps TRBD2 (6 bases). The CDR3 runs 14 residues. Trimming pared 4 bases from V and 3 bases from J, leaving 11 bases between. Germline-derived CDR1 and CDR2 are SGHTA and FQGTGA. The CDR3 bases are TGTGCCAGCAGCTACCGCGGGGATACAGATACGCAGTATTTT. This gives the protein CASSYRGDTDTQYF.

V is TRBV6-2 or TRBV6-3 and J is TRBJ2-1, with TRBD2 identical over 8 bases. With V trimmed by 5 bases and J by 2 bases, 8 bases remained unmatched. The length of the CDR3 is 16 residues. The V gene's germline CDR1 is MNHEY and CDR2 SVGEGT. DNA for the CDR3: TGTGCCAGCAGTATCCGGACTAGCTTCCCCTACAATGAGCAGTTCTTC. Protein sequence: CASSIRTSFPYNEQFF.

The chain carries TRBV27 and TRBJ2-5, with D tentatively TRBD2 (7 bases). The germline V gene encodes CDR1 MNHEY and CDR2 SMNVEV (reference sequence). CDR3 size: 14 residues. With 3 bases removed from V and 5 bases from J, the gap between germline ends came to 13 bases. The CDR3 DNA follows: TGTGCCAGCAGTTTCGGGGGGCGAGGGGAGACCCAGTACTTC. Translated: CASSFGGRGETQYF.

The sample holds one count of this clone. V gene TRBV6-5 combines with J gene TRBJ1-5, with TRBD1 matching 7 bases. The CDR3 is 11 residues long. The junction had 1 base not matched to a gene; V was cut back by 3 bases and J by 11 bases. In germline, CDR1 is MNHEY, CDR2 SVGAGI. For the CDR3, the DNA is TGTGCCAGCAGTTATCAGGGGGCCCAGCATTTT. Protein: CASSYQGAQHF.

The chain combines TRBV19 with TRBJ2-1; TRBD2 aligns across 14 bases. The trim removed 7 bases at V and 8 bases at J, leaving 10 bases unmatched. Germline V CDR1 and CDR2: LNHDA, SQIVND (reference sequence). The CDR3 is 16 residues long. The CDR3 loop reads CASTFGLAGGSDEQFF. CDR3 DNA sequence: TGTGCCAGTACCTTTGGACTAGCGGGAGGAAGCGATGAGCAGTTCTTC.

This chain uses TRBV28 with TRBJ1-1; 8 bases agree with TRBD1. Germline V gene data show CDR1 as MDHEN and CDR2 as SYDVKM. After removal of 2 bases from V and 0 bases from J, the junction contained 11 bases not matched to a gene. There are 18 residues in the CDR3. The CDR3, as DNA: TGTGCCAGCAGTTTACACCAGGGGGCAGCGGCAATGAACACTGAAGCTTTCTTT. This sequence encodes CASSLHQGAAAMNTEAFF.

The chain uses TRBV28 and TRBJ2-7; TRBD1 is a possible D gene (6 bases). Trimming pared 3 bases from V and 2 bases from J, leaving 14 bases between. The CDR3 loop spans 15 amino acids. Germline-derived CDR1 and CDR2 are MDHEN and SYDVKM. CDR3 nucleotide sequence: TGTGCCAGCAGTTTGGCCCCAGGGGATACCTACGAGCAGTACTTC. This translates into CASSLAPGDTYEQYF.